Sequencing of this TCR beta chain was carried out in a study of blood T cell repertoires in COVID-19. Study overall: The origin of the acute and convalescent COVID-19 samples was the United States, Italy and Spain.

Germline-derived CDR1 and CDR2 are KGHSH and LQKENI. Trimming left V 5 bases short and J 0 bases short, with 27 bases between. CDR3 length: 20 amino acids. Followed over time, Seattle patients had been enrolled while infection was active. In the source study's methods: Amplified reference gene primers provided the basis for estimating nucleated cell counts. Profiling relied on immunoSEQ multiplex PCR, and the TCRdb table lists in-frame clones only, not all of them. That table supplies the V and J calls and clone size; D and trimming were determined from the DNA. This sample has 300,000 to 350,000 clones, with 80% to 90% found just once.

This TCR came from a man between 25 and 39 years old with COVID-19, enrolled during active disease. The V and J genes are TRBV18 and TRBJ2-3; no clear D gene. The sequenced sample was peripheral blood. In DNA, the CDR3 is TGTGCCAGCTCAGTTGTAAGGCAGAGTGACTCATTAAAGAGCACAGATACGCAGTATTTT. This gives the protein CASSVVRQSDSLKSTDTQYF.